These 16 T cell receptor beta chains came from one sample sequenced in a study of blood T cell repertoires in COVID-19. The protocol was immunoSEQ multiplex PCR, while the TCRdb copy is restricted to in-frame clones and leaves out a portion. The repertoire consists of 250,000 to 300,000 clones, with 70% to 90% occurring once and the leading ten covering roughly 12%. Sequenced: peripheral blood. These receptor sequences come from a woman aged 30 to 39 with COVID-19, enrolled during active disease.

The V gene is TRBV4-2, the J gene TRBJ1-5; 7 nucleotides agree with TRBD1. The germline CDR1 and CDR2 sequences are LGHNA and YNFKEQ. The junction had 4 bases not matched to a gene; V was cut back by 0 bases and J by 11 bases. This CDR3 region has 13 residues. This CDR3 reads CASSQEGGRAQHF. DNA for the CDR3: TGTGCCAGCAGCCAAGAAGGGGGCAGGGCCCAGCATTTT.

The CDR3 DNA reads as TGTGCCAGCAGCCAAGGGAGGTTTGGAAACACCATATATTTT. Translation: CASSQGRFGNTIYF. The rearrangement joins TRBV2 to TRBJ1-3; no clear D. The V gene's germline CDR1 is SNHLY and CDR2 FYNNEI. V lost 6 bases and J 3 bases, leaving 12 bases between the germline ends. This CDR3 contains 14 residues.

This clone has a single count. The chain joins TRBV7-6 to TRBJ2-2; D is possibly TRBD2 (6 bases). This CDR3 spans 17 amino acids. Germline assignment: CDR1 SGHVS and CDR2 FNYEAQ. V was shortened by 1 base and J by 5 bases, with 17 bases between the two germline ends. This chain's CDR3 is CASSLDVGGAVTGELFF. The DNA for the CDR3 is TGTGCCAGCAGCTTAGATGTGGGGGGAGCAGTAACCGGGGAGCTGTTTTTT.

V and J are TRBV10-2 and TRBJ1-6, with 7 positions matching TRBD1. Germline loops: CDR1 WSHSY, CDR2 SAAADI. The V segment lost 4 bases and the J segment 8 bases; nucleotides outside the gene matches: 2. This CDR3 spans 13 amino acids. The CDR3: CASSGDSHSPLHF. The CDR3 DNA follows: TGCGCCAGCAGTGGGGACAGTCATTCACCCCTCCACTTT.

Turning to this clone: At one end, the junction sequence differs from germline, possibly due to a read error. The V and J genes are TRBV18 and TRBJ1-6; TRBD1 matches at 9 bases. The germline V gene has CDR1 KGHSH and CDR2 LQKENI. This CDR3 contains 15 residues. CDR3: CASSPPGDRGSLLHF. The CDR3, as DNA: TGTGCCAGCTCACCACCAGGTGACAGGGGGTCACTCCTCCACTTT.

The chain combines TRBV28 with TRBJ2-7, with 7 positions matching TRBD2. The germline CDR1 and CDR2 sequences are MDHEN and SYDVKM. CDR3 length: 16 amino acids. Losses at the gene ends were 2 bases for V and 1 base for J; bases not matched to a gene: 8. CDR3 amino acids: CASSLTSSGFSYEQYF. For the CDR3, the DNA is TGTGCCAGCAGTTTAACTTCTAGCGGCTTTTCCTACGAGCAGTACTTC.

This chain links TRBV19 with TRBJ1-3; no clear D. Germline CDR1 is LNHDA and CDR2 is SQIVND (reference sequence). Trimming took off 2 bases at V and 0 bases at J, with 5 bases between the two ends. This CDR3 contains 14 residues. This CDR3 is CASSIRVSGNTIYF. The CDR3 DNA follows: TGTGCCAGTAGTATACGTGTCTCTGGAAACACCATATATTTT.

This chain links TRBV11-3 with TRBJ2-3; TRBD1 matches 11 bases. CDR1 and CDR2 from the germline V gene are SGHNT and YENEEA. The CDR3 contains 15 residues. The junction had 6 bases not matched to a gene; V was cut back by 4 bases and J by 6 bases. The CDR3 here is CASSSADRGRDTQYF. The CDR3 DNA reads as TGTGCCAGCAGCTCCGCGGACAGGGGGCGGGATACGCAGTATTTT.

V gene TRBV7-2 combines with J gene TRBJ2-1; 10 bases map to TRBD2. The CDR3 is 16 residues long. Germline CDR1 is SGHTA and CDR2 is FQGNSA. Trimming took 6 bases from V and 4 from J; bases not matched to a gene: 9. DNA of the CDR3: TGTGCCAGCAGGACCCCAAGAGCGGGGGGGTACAATGAGCAGTTCTTC. Translated, it gives CASRTPRAGGYNEQFF.

There are many counts of this clone. The V call is TRBV11-2, the J call TRBJ2-4; no clear D. Trimming removed 1 base from V and 8 bases from J, with 18 bases in between. The length of the CDR3 is 16 residues. Germline V gene data show CDR1 as SGHAT and CDR2 as FQNNGV. The CDR3: CASSLVATRSLHIQYF. The CDR3 DNA follows: TGTGCCAGCAGCTTAGTGGCGACCCGGAGTTTGCACATTCAGTACTTC.

The chain employs TRBV7-9 and TRBJ2-1; TRBD1 agrees at 8 bases. This CDR3 is 15 amino acids long. V gave up 5 bases and J gave up 3 bases; unmatched junction bases: 6. Germline loops: CDR1 SEHNR, CDR2 FQNEAQ (reference sequence). CDR3 bases: TGTGCCAGCAGCAAACAGGGGGGAGGCTACAATGAGCAGTTCTTC. Translated: CASSKQGGGYNEQFF.

The gene calls are TRBV19 and TRBJ1-4; no clear D. There are 15 residues in the CDR3. The germline CDR1 and CDR2 sequences are LNHDA and SQIVND (reference sequence). Trimming left V 1 base short and J 4 bases short, with 10 bases between. CDR3 region: CASSIGGHGNEKLFF. CDR3 DNA: TGTGCCAGTAGTATAGGAGGCCACGGTAATGAAAAACTGTTTTTT.

The chain uses TRBV12-3 or TRBV12-4 and TRBJ2-1, with 7 bases identical to TRBD2. CDR3 length: 12 amino acids. Written as DNA, the CDR3 is TGTGCTAACGAGCGGGGCTACAATGAGCAGTTCTTC. Protein product: CANERGYNEQFF.

The chain is built from TRBV19 and TRBJ2-7, with 10 bases aligning to TRBD1. The V gene's germline CDR1 is LNHDA and CDR2 SQIVND (reference sequence). V lost 5 bases and J lost 3; bases outside the gene matches: 7. The CDR3 is 15 amino acids. The CDR3, as DNA: TGTGCCAGTAGTGCATGGACAGGGGGACGCTACGAGCAGTACTTC. It is translated as CASSAWTGGRYEQYF.

The V call is TRBV29-1, the J call TRBJ1-2; D uncertain. Germline loops: CDR1 SQVTM, CDR2 ANQGSEA. V lost 6 bases and J 4 bases, leaving 12 bases between the germline ends. CDR3 size: 12 residues. CDR3 sequence reads: CSVHEGSYGYTF. The CDR3 bases are TGCAGCGTCCACGAAGGGAGCTATGGCTACACCTTC.

This clone occurred a few times. The chain uses TRBV5-4 and TRBJ1-1; 10 nucleotides line up with TRBD1. The CDR3 is made up of 14 amino acids. The germline V gene encodes CDR1 SGHNT and CDR2 YYREEE (reference sequence). V lost 4 bases and J lost 3; bases outside the gene matches: 3. This CDR3 reads CASSTDRGYTEAFF. The CDR3 DNA reads as TGTGCCAGCAGCACGGACAGGGGGTACACTGAAGCTTTCTTT.